This T cell receptor (beta chain) was captured by sequencing in a study of blood T cell repertoires in COVID-19. Across the whole study: The origin of the acute and convalescent COVID-19 samples was the United States, Italy and Spain.

Authors' analysis steps: Amplification with reference gene primers provided the estimates of nucleated cell counts. The protocol was immunoSEQ multiplex PCR, while the TCRdb copy is restricted to in-frame clones and leaves out a portion. That table supplies the V and J calls and clone size; D and trimming were determined from the DNA. This sample has some 200,000 clones, with roughly 94% found just once. CDR3 length: 13 amino acids. Germline V gene sequence: CDR1 SGHAT, CDR2 FQNNGV. With 5 bases removed from V and 0 bases from J, the gap between germline ends came to 8 bases. The V call is TRBV11-2, the J call TRBJ2-7; D ambiguous. The receptor comes from a man aged 30 to 39 with COVID-19, enrolled during active disease. Sequenced: peripheral blood. The CDR3 loop is CASSNSRSYEQYF. CDR3 in DNA: TGTGCCAGCAGCAATTCCCGCTCCTACGAGCAGTACTTC.